The 9 T cell receptor beta chains reported below all come from one sample, sequenced in a study of shared clonotypes between healthy human individuals. Libraries were prepared by immunoSEQ multiplex PCR; TCRdb keeps only in-frame clonotypes and omits some of them. The data show approximately 1.4 million clones, with 95% to 99% seen just once and around 0.47% held by the top ten. The source material was naive CD4+ T cells sorted from blood. The subset was: CD45RA+ positively selected. These TCRs come from a man aged 25 to 45 in good health.

A remark on this clone: Within the sample, other DNA sequences also encode this same CDR3. The chain couples TRBV29-1 to TRBJ2-3; D might be TRBD1 or TRBD2, each matching 6 bases. Germline assignment: CDR1 SQVTM and CDR2 ANQGSEA. V shed 6 bases and J shed 2 bases, with 12 bases lying between them. This CDR3 is 13 amino acids long. CDR3 bases: TGCAGCGTGGGGGGCAGAACCACAGATACGCAGTATTTT. Its protein product is CSVGGRTTDTQYF.

The rearrangement links TRBV2 to TRBJ2-5; 10 bases match TRBD2. Germline values: CDR1 SNHLY, CDR2 FYNNEI. V was clipped by 7 bases and J by 3 bases; unmatched bases: 11. The CDR3 has 16 amino acids. DNA for the CDR3: TGTGCCAGCAAGCCCGCCTGGCTAGCGGGGGAAGAGACCCAGTACTTC. As protein: CASKPAWLAGEETQYF.

As for this clone: This sample also contains other DNA sequences that code for the same CDR3. The chain recombines TRBV5-1 with TRBJ2-1, with 8 nucleotides matching TRBD2. V gave up 0 bases and J gave up 9 bases; unmatched junction bases: 11. The CDR3 is 16 amino acids. CDR1 and CDR2 (germline): SGHRS, YFSETQ. CDR3 coding DNA: TGCGCCAGCAGCTTGGAGACCGGTGGCGGGGGGATTGAGCAGTTCTTC. Translation gives CASSLETGGGGIEQFF.

This rearrangement joins TRBV5-1 to TRBJ2-7, with 7 bases that match TRBD1. V was pared by 5 bases and J by 6 bases, with 14 bases of the junction left unmatched. Germline V gene data show CDR1 as SGHRS and CDR2 as YFSETQ. The CDR3 extends over 15 amino acids. The CDR3: CASRPRPQGGFEQYF. In nucleotides, the CDR3 is TGCGCCAGCAGGCCCCGACCCCAAGGGGGCTTCGAGCAGTACTTC.

The chain combines TRBV4-1 with TRBJ1-5, with D unclear. This CDR3 has 14 amino acids. CDR1 is MGHRA and CDR2 is YSYEKL in the germline V gene. V was trimmed by 4 bases and J by 1 base, leaving 8 bases between them. CDR3 sequence reads: CASSPWKSNQPQHF. CDR3 DNA sequence: TGCGCCAGCAGCCCCTGGAAGAGCAATCAGCCCCAGCATTTT.

This clone was seen only a few times. The chain uses TRBV11-2 and TRBJ2-2, with no clear D. Germline V gene sequence: CDR1 SGHAT, CDR2 FQNNGV. V gave up 2 bases and J gave up 6 bases, with 4 bases separating them. The CDR3 is 12 amino acids. CDR3: CASSLRPGELFF. In nucleotides, the CDR3 is TGTGCCAGCAGCTTAAGACCCGGGGAGCTGTTTTTT.

The V call is TRBV5-4, the J call TRBJ2-7, with D maybe TRBD2 (6 bases). Per the germline V gene, CDR1 is SGHNT and CDR2 is YYREEE (reference sequence). Trimming shortened V by 0 bases and J by 0 bases, and 13 bases separated the two germline ends. The CDR3 is 16 amino acids. As DNA, the CDR3 is TGTGCCAGCAGCTTGGATAGCGGCCGAACCTCCTACGAGCAGTACTTC. This codes for CASSLDSGRTSYEQYF.

This chain joins TRBV19 and TRBJ1-5, with no clear D. Trimming left V 5 bases short and J 7 bases short, with 15 bases between. The germline CDR1 and CDR2 sequences are LNHDA and SQIVND (reference sequence). CDR3 size: 14 residues. The CDR3: CASSPEIVRQPQHF. Written as DNA, the CDR3 is TGTGCCAGTAGTCCGGAAATCGTCCGGCAGCCCCAGCATTTT.

The chain has TRBV6-6 and TRBJ1-2; 9 positions match TRBD1. The length of the CDR3 is 15 residues. Per the germline V gene, CDR1 is MNHNY and CDR2 is SVGAGI (reference sequence). Trimming took 4 bases from V and 4 from J; bases not matched to a gene: 7. The CDR3 region is CASSFPDRGGYGYTF. CDR3 DNA: TGTGCCAGCAGTTTTCCGGACAGGGGAGGCTATGGCTACACCTTC.